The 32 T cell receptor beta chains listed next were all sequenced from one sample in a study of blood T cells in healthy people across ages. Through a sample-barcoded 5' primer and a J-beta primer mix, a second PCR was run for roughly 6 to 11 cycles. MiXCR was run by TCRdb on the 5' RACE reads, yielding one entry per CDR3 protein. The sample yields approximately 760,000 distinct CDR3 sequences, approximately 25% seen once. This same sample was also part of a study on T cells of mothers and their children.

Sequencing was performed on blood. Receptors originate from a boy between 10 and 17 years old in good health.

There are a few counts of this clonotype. The chain's CDR3 is CASSLPRTGPDNEQFF. The CDR3 nucleotides read TGTGCCAGCAGTCTCCCCCGGACAGGCCCGGACAATGAGCAGTTCTTC. The chain joins TRBV7-9 to TRBJ2-1; 7 bases fit TRBD1. J was trimmed by 5 bases and V by 6 bases; bases with no gene match: 13. The CDR3 contains 16 residues. Germline CDR1 SEHNR, CDR2 FQNEAQ (reference sequence). The entire variable domain, with the rest obtained from reference TRBV7-9 and TRBJ2-1, is as follows: DTGVSQNPRHKITKRGQNVTFRCDPISEHNRLYWYRQTLGQGPEFLTYFQNEAQLEKSRLLSDRFSAERPKGSFSTLEIQRTEQGDSAMYLCASSLPRTGPDNEQFFGPGTRLTVL.

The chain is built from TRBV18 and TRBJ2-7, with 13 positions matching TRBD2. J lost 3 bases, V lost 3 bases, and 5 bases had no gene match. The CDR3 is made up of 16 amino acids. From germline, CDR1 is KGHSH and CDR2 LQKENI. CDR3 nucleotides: TGTGCCAGCTCACCCTCACGGACTAGCGGGAGCTACGAGCAGTACTTC. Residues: CASSPSRTSGSYEQYF.

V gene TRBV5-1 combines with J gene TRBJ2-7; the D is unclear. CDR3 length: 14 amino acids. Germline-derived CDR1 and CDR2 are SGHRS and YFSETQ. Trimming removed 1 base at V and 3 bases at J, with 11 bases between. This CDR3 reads CASSLNLGIYEQYF. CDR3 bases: TGCGCCAGCAGCTTGAATCTCGGAATCTACGAGCAGTACTTC.

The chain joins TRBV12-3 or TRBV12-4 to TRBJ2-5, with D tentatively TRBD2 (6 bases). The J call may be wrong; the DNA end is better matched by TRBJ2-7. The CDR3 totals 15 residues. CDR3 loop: CASSPGTLNSYEQYF. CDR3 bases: TGTGCCAGCAGTCCCGGGACTTTAAACTCCTACGAGCAGTACTTC.

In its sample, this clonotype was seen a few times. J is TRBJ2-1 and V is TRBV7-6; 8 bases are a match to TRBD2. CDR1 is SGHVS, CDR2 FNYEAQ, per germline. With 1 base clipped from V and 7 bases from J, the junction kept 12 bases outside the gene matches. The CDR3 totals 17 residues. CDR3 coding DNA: TGTGCCAGCAGCTTAGAGGCCGCGGGAGGTGGGGTAAATGAGCAGTTCTTC. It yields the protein CASSLEAAGGGVNEQFF.

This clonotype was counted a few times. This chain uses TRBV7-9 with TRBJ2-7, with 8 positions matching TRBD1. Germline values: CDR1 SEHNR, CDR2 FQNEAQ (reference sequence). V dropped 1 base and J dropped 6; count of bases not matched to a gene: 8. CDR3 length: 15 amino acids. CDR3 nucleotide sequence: TGTGCCAGCAGCTTAGGTCCGGACAGGGTGGGCGAGCAGTACTTC. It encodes CASSLGPDRVGEQYF.

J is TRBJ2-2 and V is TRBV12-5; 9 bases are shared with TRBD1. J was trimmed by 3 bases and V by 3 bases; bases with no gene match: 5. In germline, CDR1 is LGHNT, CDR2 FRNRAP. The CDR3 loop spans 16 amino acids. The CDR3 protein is CASGFLTGGHTGELFF. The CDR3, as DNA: TGTGCTAGTGGTTTCTTGACAGGGGGACACACCGGGGAGCTGTTTTTT.

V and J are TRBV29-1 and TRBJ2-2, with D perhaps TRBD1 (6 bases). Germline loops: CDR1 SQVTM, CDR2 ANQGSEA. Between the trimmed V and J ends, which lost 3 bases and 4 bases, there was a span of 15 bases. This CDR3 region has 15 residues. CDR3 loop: CSVDERAGVTGELFF. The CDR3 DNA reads TGCAGCGTTGACGAACGGGCAGGGGTCACCGGGGAGCTGTTTTTT.

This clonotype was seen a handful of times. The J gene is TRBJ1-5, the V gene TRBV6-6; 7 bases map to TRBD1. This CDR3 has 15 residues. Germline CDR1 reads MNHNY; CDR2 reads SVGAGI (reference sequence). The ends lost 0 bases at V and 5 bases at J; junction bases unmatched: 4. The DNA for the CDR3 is TGTGCCAGCAGTTACTCGAGACAGGGCGATCAGCCCCAGCATTTT. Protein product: CASSYSRQGDQPQHF.

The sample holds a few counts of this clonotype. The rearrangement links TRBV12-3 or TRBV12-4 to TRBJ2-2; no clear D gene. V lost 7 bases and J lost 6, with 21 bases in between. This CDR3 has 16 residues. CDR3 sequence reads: CASIPRVGYSSGELFF. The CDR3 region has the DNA TGTGCCAGCATCCCCCGTGTAGGGTATTCATCCGGGGAGCTGTTTTTT.

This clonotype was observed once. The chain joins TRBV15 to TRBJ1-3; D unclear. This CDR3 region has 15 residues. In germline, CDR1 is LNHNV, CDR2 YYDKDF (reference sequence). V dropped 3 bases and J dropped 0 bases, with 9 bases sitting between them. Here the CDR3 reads CATSSSRGSGNTIYF. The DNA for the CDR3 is TGTGCCACCAGCAGTTCAAGAGGCTCTGGAAACACCATATATTTT.

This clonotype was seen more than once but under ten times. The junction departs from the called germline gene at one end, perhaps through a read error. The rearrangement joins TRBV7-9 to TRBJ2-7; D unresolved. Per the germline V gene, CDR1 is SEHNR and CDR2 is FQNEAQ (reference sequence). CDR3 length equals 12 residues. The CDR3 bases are TGTGCCAGCTCGCGGCTCTCCTACGGGCAGTACTTC. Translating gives CASSRLSYGQYF.

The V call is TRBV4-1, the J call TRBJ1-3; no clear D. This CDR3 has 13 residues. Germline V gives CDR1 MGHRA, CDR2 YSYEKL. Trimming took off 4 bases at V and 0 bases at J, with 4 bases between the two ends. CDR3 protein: CASSLTSGNTIYF. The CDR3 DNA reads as TGCGCCAGCAGCCTCACCTCTGGAAACACCATATATTTT.

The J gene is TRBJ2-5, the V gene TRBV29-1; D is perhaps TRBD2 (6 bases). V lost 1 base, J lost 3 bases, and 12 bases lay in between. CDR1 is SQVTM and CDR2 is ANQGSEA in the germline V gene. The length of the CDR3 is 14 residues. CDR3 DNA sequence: TGCAGCGTTGAAGTCCCTAGCGCTGAAGAGACCCAGTACTTC. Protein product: CSVEVPSAEETQYF.

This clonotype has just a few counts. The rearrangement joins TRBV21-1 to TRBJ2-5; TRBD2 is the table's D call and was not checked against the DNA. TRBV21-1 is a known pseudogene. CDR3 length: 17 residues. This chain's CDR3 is CASSKGILSPDQETQYF. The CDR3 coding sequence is TGTGCCAGCAGCAAAGGCATCCTCTCGCCGGACCAAGAGACCCAGTACTTC.

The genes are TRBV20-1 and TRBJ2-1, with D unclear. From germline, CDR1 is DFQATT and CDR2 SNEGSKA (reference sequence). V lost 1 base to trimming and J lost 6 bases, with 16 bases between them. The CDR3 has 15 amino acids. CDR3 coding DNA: TGCAGTGCTAGAGTGGTGGTCGGCCCCCGCAATGAGCAGTTCTTC. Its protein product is CSARVVVGPRNEQFF.

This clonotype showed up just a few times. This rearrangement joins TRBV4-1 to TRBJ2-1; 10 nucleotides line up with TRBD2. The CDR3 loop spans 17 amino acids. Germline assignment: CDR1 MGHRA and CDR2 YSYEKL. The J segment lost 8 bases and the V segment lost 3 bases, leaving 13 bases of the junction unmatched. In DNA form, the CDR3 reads TGCGCCAGCAGCCAGGACCCAGCGGGAGGGCCTATGGATGAGCAGTTCTTC. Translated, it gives CASSQDPAGGPMDEQFF.

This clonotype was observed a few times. DNA of the CDR3: TGCGCCAGCAGCTTGGAACTTGGACAGTCCCAGGAGACCCAGTACTTC. Amino acids: CASSLELGQSQETQYF. The chain couples TRBV5-1 to TRBJ2-5; D is perhaps TRBD1 (6 bases). Trimming stripped 0 bases from V and 5 bases from J, with 17 bases between. The CDR3 is made up of 16 amino acids. CDR1 and CDR2 from the germline V gene are SGHRS and YFSETQ.

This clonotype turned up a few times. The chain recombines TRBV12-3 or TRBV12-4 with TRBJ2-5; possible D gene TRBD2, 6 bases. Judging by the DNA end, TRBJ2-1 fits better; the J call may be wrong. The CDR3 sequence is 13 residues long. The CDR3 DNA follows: TGTGCCAGCAGTGCACTAGCTGGGAATGAGCAGTTCTTC. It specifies CASSALAGNEQFF.

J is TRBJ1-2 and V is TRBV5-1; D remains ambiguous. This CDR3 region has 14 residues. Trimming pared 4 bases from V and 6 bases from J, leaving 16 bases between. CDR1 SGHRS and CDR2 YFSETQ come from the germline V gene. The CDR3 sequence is CASSPGRFGDGYTF. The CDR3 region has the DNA TGCGCCAGCAGCCCAGGACGCTTCGGAGATGGCTACACCTTC. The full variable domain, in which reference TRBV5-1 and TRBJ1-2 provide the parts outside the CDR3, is KAGVTQTPRYLIKTRGQQVTLSCSPISGHRSVSWYQQTPGQGLQFLFEYFSETQRNKGNFPGRFSGRQFSNSRSEMNVSTLELGDSALYLCASSPGRFGDGYTFGSGTRLTVV.

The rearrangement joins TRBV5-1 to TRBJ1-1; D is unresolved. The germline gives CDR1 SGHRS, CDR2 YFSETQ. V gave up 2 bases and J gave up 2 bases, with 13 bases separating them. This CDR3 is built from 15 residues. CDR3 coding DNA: TGCGCCAGCAGCTTCCAGGAGGGATCAAACACTGAAGCTTTCTTT. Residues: CASSFQEGSNTEAFF.

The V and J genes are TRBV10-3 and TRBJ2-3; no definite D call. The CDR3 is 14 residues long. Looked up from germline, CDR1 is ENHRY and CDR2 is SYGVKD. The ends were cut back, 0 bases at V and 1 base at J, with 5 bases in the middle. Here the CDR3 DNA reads TGTGCCATCAGTGAGTCGGACGGCACAGATACGCAGTATTTT. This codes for CAISESDGTDTQYF.

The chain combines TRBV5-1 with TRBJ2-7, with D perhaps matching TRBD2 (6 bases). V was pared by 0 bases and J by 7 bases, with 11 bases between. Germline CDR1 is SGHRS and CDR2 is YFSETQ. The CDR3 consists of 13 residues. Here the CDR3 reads CASSLVGGREQYF. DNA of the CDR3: TGCGCCAGCAGCTTGGTTGGAGGGAGGGAGCAGTACTTC.

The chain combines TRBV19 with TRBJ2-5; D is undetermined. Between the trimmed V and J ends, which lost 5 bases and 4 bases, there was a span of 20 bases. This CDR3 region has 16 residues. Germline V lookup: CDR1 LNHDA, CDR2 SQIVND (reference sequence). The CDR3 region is CASSPTGAKIRETQYF. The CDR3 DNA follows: TGTGCCAGTAGTCCGACCGGAGCGAAAATACGAGAGACCCAGTACTTC.

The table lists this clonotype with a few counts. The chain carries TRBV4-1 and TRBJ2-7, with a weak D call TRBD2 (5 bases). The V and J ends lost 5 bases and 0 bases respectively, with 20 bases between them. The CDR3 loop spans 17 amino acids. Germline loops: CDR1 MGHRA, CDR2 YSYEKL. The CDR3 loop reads CASSYEGGRSSSYEQYF. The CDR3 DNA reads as TGCGCCAGCAGCTACGAGGGTGGGAGATCGAGCTCCTACGAGCAGTACTTC.

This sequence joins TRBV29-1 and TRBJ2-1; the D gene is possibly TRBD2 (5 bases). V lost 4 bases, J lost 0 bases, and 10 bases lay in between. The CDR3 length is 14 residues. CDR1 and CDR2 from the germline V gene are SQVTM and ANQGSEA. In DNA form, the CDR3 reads TGCAGCGTTGTAGGACTCAGCTCCTACAATGAGCAGTTCTTC. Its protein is CSVVGLSSYNEQFF.

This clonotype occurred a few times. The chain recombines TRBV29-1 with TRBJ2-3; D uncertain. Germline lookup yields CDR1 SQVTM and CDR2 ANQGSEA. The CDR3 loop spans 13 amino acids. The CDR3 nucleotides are TGCACCATAGGCGTCGAGGGCACAGATACGCAGTATTTT. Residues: CTIGVEGTDTQYF.

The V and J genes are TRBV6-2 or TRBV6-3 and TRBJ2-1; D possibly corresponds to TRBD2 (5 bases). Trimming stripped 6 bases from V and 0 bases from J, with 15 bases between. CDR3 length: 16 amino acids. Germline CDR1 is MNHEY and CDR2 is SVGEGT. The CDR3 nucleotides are TGTGCCAGCAGCCAAATTGGAGGAAGCTCCTACAATGAGCAGTTCTTC. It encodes CASSQIGGSSYNEQFF.

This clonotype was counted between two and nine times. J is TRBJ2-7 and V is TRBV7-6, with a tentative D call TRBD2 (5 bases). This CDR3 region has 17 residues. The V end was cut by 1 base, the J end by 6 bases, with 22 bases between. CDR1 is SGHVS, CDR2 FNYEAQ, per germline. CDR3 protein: CASSLGKARSRAAEQYF. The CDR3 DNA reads TGTGCCAGCAGCTTAGGGAAGGCCCGGTCTCGAGCGGCCGAGCAGTACTTC.

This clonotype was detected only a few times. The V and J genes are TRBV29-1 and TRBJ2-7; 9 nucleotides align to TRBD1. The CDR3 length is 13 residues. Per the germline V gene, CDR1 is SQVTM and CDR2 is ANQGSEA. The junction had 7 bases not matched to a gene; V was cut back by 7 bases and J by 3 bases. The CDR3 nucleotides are TGCAGCGCCGGGACAGGGAAGGGCTACGAGCAGTACTTC. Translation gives CSAGTGKGYEQYF.

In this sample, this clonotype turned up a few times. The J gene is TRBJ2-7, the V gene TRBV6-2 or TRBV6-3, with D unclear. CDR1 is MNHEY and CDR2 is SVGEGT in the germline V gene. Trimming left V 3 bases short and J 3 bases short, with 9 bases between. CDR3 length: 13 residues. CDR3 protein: CASSYGSHYEQYF. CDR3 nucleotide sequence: TGTGCCAGCAGTTATGGCAGCCACTACGAGCAGTACTTC.

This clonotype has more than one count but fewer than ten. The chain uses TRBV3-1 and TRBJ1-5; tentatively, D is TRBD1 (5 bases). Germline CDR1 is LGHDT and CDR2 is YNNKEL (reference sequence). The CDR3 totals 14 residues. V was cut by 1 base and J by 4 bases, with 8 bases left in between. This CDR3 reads CASSQVGLNQPQHF. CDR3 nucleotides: TGTGCCAGCAGCCAAGTGGGGCTGAATCAGCCCCAGCATTTT.